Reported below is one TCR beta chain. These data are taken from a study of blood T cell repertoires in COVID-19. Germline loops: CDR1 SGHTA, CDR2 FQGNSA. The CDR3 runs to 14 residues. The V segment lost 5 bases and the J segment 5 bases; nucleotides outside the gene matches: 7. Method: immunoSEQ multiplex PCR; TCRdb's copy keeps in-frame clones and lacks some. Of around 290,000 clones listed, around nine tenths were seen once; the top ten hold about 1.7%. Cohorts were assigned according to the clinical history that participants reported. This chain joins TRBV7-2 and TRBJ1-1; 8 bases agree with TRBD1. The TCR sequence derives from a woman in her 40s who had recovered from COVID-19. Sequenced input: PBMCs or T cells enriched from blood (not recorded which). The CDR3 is CASSARQGRTEAFF. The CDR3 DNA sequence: TGTGCCAGCAGCGCTAGACAGGGGAGGACTGAAGCTTTCTTT.